Following are 16 T cell receptor beta chains from one sample sequenced in a study of cytomegalovirus exposure and HLA in healthy donors. TCRdb's copy holds only in-frame clones and misses some; the assay was immunoSEQ multiplex PCR. The sample holds approximately 120,000 clones, roughly 95% seen once. Sequencing was carried out using PBMCs. The source of these receptors is a man between 18 and 35 years old in good health and CMV-seronegative.

The chain has TRBV7-9 and TRBJ1-4; unclear D gene. Between the trimmed V and J ends, which lost 3 bases and 7 bases, there was a span of 15 bases. This CDR3 has 15 amino acids. The V gene's germline CDR1 is SEHNR and CDR2 FQNEAQ (reference sequence). This CDR3 is CASSFSRREGEKLFF. The CDR3 bases are TGTGCCAGCAGCTTCTCGAGGAGGGAAGGTGAAAAACTGTTTTTT.

The rearrangement uses TRBV28 and TRBJ2-3; 14 nucleotides line up with TRBD2. The CDR3 is made up of 18 amino acids. Losses at the gene ends were 7 bases for V and 5 bases for J; bases not matched to a gene: 14. The germline gives CDR1 MDHEN, CDR2 SYDVKM. The chain's CDR3 is CASTQPGTSGSIRDTQYF. Written as DNA, the CDR3 is TGTGCCAGCACCCAACCGGGGACTAGCGGGAGTATTCGAGATACGCAGTATTTT.

The chain uses TRBV20-1 and TRBJ2-5; D is unclear. V dropped 6 bases and J dropped 3 bases, with 5 bases sitting between them. Germline CDR1 DFQATT, CDR2 SNEGSKA (reference sequence). The CDR3 is 10 residues long. The CDR3 protein is CSALEETQYF. The CDR3 nucleotides are TGCAGTGCCTTAGAAGAGACCCAGTACTTC.

The CDR3 reads CASSPTGSSGANVLTF. CDR3 nucleotide sequence: TGTGCCAGCAGCCCAACAGGGAGCTCTGGGGCCAACGTCCTGACTTTC. The gene calls are TRBV9 and TRBJ2-6, with D possibly matching TRBD1 (6 bases). Germline V lookup: CDR1 SGDLS, CDR2 YYNGEE. This CDR3 has 16 amino acids. Trimming removed 4 bases at V and 0 bases at J, with 11 bases between. The entire variable domain, with the rest obtained from reference TRBV9 and TRBJ2-6, is as follows: DSGVTQTPKHLITATGQRVTLRCSPRSGDLSVYWYQQSLDQGLQFLIQYYNGEERAKGNILERFSAQQFPDLHSELNLSSLELGDSALYFCASSPTGSSGANVLTFGAGSRLTVL.

V is TRBV9 and J is TRBJ2-1, with D uncertain. V was shortened by 0 bases and J by 8 bases, with 15 bases between the two germline ends. The CDR3 contains 15 residues. In germline, CDR1 is SGDLS, CDR2 YYNGEE. The CDR3 here is CASSVETRGLDEQFF. The CDR3 DNA reads as TGTGCCAGCAGCGTAGAAACCCGAGGATTGGATGAGCAGTTCTTC.

V is TRBV29-1 and J is TRBJ1-2, with 10 bases that match TRBD1. The V segment lost 6 bases and the J segment 3 bases; nucleotides outside the gene matches: 4. Germline V gene lookup returns CDR1 SQVTM and CDR2 ANQGSEA. The CDR3 contains 13 residues. The CDR3 loop is CSVSGQGDYGYTF. CDR3 in DNA: TGCAGCGTCTCCGGACAGGGGGACTATGGCTACACCTTC.

This clone has just one count. V gene TRBV6-1 combines with J gene TRBJ2-3; D is unresolved. Germline assignment: CDR1 MNHNS and CDR2 SASEGT. Trimming cost V 3 bases and J 0 bases, with 7 bases left between them. The CDR3 has 14 amino acids. CDR3 nucleotides: TGTGCCAGCAGTGAGCATCGGAGCACAGATACGCAGTATTTT. Translated: CASSEHRSTDTQYF.

The chain couples TRBV7-9 to TRBJ1-2; D perhaps matches TRBD1 (5 bases). The CDR3 runs to 19 residues. Germline CDR1 SEHNR, CDR2 FQNEAQ (reference sequence). The V gene lost 4 bases and the J gene lost 2 bases, with 26 bases spanning the gap. In DNA form, the CDR3 reads TGTGCCAGCAGCTCCTTTGGGGCACGGGGAGGGGCAGACAACTATGGCTACACCTTC. Its translation: CASSSFGARGGADNYGYTF.

The rearrangement links TRBV19 to TRBJ1-1, with 8 bases lining up with TRBD1. There are 14 residues in the CDR3. The germline CDR1 and CDR2 sequences are LNHDA and SQIVND (reference sequence). The V and J ends lost 5 bases and 5 bases, in that order; junction bases with no gene match: 7. The CDR3 loop is CASSARTGQTEAFF. The CDR3 DNA reads TGTGCCAGTAGTGCCAGGACAGGGCAAACTGAAGCTTTCTTT.

The table lists this clone with a count of one. The rearrangement joins TRBV29-1 to TRBJ2-7, with TRBD2 matching over 7 bases. CDR3 length: 13 residues. The V segment lost 4 bases and the J segment 2 bases; nucleotides outside the gene matches: 5. Germline CDR1 SQVTM, CDR2 ANQGSEA. CDR3 sequence: CSVVSGGPYEQYF. In DNA, the CDR3 is TGCAGCGTTGTGTCGGGGGGTCCCTACGAGCAGTACTTC.

The gene calls are TRBV4-1 and TRBJ1-5, with D unclear. V lost 0 bases and J 0 bases, leaving 6 bases between the germline ends. This CDR3 comprises 15 residues. From germline, CDR1 is MGHRA and CDR2 YSYEKL. CDR3 in DNA: TGCGCCAGCAGCCAAGACAGTCATAGCAATCAGCCCCAGCATTTT. It specifies CASSQDSHSNQPQHF.

The V and J genes are TRBV19 and TRBJ2-1; 7 bases match TRBD1. The CDR3 has 14 residues. Germline assignment: CDR1 LNHDA and CDR2 SQIVND (reference sequence). J was trimmed by 7 bases and V by 7 bases; bases with no gene match: 10. The chain's CDR3 is CASKPDRDGNEQFF. The CDR3 region has the DNA TGTGCCAGTAAGCCCGACAGGGACGGAAATGAGCAGTTCTTC.

V usage is TRBV6-1 and J usage is TRBJ2-4; possibly TRBD1 for D (7 bases). This CDR3 is 15 amino acids long. Germline CDR1 is MNHNS and CDR2 is SASEGT. V lost 5 bases and J 6 bases, leaving 17 bases between the germline ends. CDR3 nucleotide sequence: TGTGCCAGCAGTCAGGGGGGATTGACGGGAAACATTCAGTACTTC. Residues: CASSQGGLTGNIQYF.

The chain uses TRBV5-1 and TRBJ1-2; 11 bases agree with TRBD1. This CDR3 is 15 amino acids long. Trimming at V came to 4 bases and at J to 6 bases, leaving 8 bases not matched to a gene. CDR1 and CDR2 (germline): SGHRS, YFSETQ. The DNA of the CDR3 is TGCGCCAGCAGCGAGGGGACAGGGGGGTTTGATGGCTACACCTTC. Protein product: CASSEGTGGFDGYTF.

V usage is TRBV21-1 and J usage is TRBJ2-7; the table's TRBD2 call for D was not verified on the DNA. TRBV21-1 is a pseudogene segment. The CDR3 contains 17 residues. The CDR3 region has the DNA TGTGCCAGCAGCAAATGGACTAGCGGGAGATTCGGCGACGAGCAGTACTTC. Its translation is CASSKWTSGRFGDEQYF.

This chain links TRBV30 with TRBJ1-3, with 7 bases lining up with TRBD1. This CDR3 has 15 residues. J was trimmed by 0 bases and V by 4 bases; bases with no gene match: 6. The germline CDR1 and CDR2 sequences are GTSNPN and SVGIG (reference sequence). The CDR3 bases are TGTGCCTGGACCCGCGCAGGGGGCTCTGGAAACACCATATATTTT. Residues: CAWTRAGGSGNTIYF.